This TCR beta chain was recorded in a study of vaccination effects on CD4 cells after COVID-19. V lost 3 bases to trimming and J lost 8 bases, with 8 bases between them. CDR3 length: 12 amino acids. With respect to this clone: Its antigen is unidentified.

Viral peptide pool expansion of antigen-specific CD4+ T cells preceded sequencing in the ViraFEST assay. It was after nine to eleven days of culture that CD4+ T cells were isolated. Vaccinated recipients, who were negative for nucleocapsid antibodies, had no history of SARS-CoV-2 infection. Supplemented with around 9.3 IU/ml IL-2 and about 10 ug/ml peptides, two million PBMC per well were kept in culture. IL-2 medium supplanted half the medium on days 3 and 7. TCRdb's table, derived via immunoSEQ multiplex PCR, lists solely in-frame clones and lacks some. The sample contains roughly 67,000 clones, 78% of which appear only once.

The clonotype originates from a human donor who received a COVID-19 vaccine. J is TRBJ2-1 and V is TRBV12-3 or TRBV12-4; D not certain. The sample consisted of CD4+ T cells from PBMCs cultured with SARS-CoV-2 spike peptides, taken before COVID-19 vaccination. The chain's CDR3 is CASSFLAYEQFF. The DNA for the CDR3 is TGTGCCAGCAGTTTCTTAGCTTATGAGCAGTTCTTC.